Each of the 30 T cell receptor beta chains below was sequenced from the same sample in a study of cytomegalovirus exposure and HLA in healthy donors. PCR was performed using 60 Vbeta and 13 Jbeta primers. This table comes from immunoSEQ multiplex PCR, and its TCRdb copy is limited to in-frame clones, with some not included. The table records about 64,000 clones, about 85% of them present only once. Sequenced material: PBMCs. All receptors derive from a female donor in good health and CMV-seronegative.

The chain recombines TRBV6-1 with TRBJ2-7, with 9 bases identical to TRBD1. CDR1 is MNHNS and CDR2 is SASEGT in the germline V gene. The trim removed 4 bases at V and 4 bases at J, leaving 8 bases unmatched. The CDR3 has 15 amino acids. For the CDR3, the DNA is TGTGCCAGCAGTGTGGGAGGGACAGGGCAATACGAGCAGTACTTC. Amino acid sequence: CASSVGGTGQYEQYF.

CDR3 region: CASSAYRGSSYEQYF. CDR3 sequence (DNA): TGTGCCAGCAGTGCCTATAGGGGGAGCTCCTACGAGCAGTACTTC. The gene calls are TRBV6-4 and TRBJ2-7; the D gene is possibly TRBD1 (6 bases). Trimming pared 4 bases from V and 0 bases from J, leaving 13 bases between. Germline CDR1 reads MRHNA; CDR2 reads SNTAGT. There are 15 residues in the CDR3.

The genes are TRBV13 and TRBJ2-5; 8 bases are a match to TRBD2. Trimming took 3 bases from V and 5 from J; bases not matched to a gene: 8. The V gene's germline CDR1 is PRHDT and CDR2 FYEKMQ (reference sequence). This CDR3 region has 15 residues. CDR3 residues: CASSLGLAGGETQYF. In DNA form, the CDR3 reads TGTGCCAGCAGCTTGGGTTTGGCGGGAGGCGAGACCCAGTACTTC.

The chain carries TRBV5-1 and TRBJ1-2; 7 bases map to TRBD1. Looked up from germline, CDR1 is SGHRS and CDR2 is YFSETQ. Trimming at V came to 5 bases and at J to 4 bases, leaving 11 bases not matched to a gene. This CDR3 is built from 15 residues. CDR3: CASRSFITGAYGYTF. In nucleotides, the CDR3 is TGCGCCAGCAGGTCGTTCATTACAGGGGCCTATGGCTACACCTTC.

CDR3 residues: CASSLGGLAGVGTDTQYF. The DNA of the CDR3 is TGTGCCAGCAGCTTAGGAGGGCTAGCGGGAGTAGGCACAGATACGCAGTATTTT. J is TRBJ2-3 and V is TRBV11-2; 10 nucleotides align to TRBD2. Germline assignment: CDR1 SGHAT and CDR2 FQNNGV. This CDR3 comprises 18 residues. With V trimmed by 1 base and J by 1 base, 8 bases remained unmatched.

The CDR3 region has the DNA TGTGCCAGCAGCGAGACATACCAGGGAGAGACCCAGTACTTC. The encoded protein is CASSETYQGETQYF. This sequence joins TRBV7-8 and TRBJ2-5; D is possibly TRBD1 (5 bases). V was cut by 5 bases and J by 4 bases, with 14 bases left in between. This CDR3 comprises 14 residues. Germline loops: CDR1 SGHVS, CDR2 FQNEAQ.

The rearrangement links TRBV21-1 to TRBJ2-1; TRBD2 is the table's D call and was not checked against the DNA. TRBV21-1 is flagged as a pseudogene. CDR3 length: 20 residues. Here the CDR3 reads CASSKIPPKRGRGKYNEQFF. The CDR3 coding sequence is TGTGCCAGCAGCAAAATCCCTCCAAAGCGCGGGAGGGGGAAATACAATGAGCAGTTCTTC.

CDR3 residues: CASSSAGSGGETQYF. DNA for the CDR3: TGCGCCAGCAGCTCCGCCGGCTCCGGGGGGGAGACCCAGTACTTC. V usage is TRBV5-1 and J usage is TRBJ2-5; TRBD2 matches 7 bases. The CDR3 is 15 amino acids. CDR1 SGHRS and CDR2 YFSETQ come from the germline V gene. The V gene end was trimmed by 3 bases and the J gene end by 5 bases; junction bases not matched to a gene: 10. Complete variable domain (other parts from reference TRBV5-1 and TRBJ2-5): KAGVTQTPRYLIKTRGQQVTLSCSPISGHRSVSWYQQTPGQGLQFLFEYFSETQRNKGNFPGRFSGRQFSNSRSEMNVSTLELGDSALYLCASSSAGSGGETQYFGPGTRLLVL.

The chain links TRBV18 to TRBJ2-5, with 8 bases identical to TRBD2. J gave up 4 bases and V 1 base, and 14 bases lay outside the gene matches. There are 18 residues in the CDR3. Germline assignment: CDR1 KGHSH and CDR2 LQKENI. The CDR3 reads CASSPRLGGGPESETQYF. DNA for the CDR3: TGTGCCAGCTCACCACGTCTAGGCGGGGGGCCGGAATCAGAGACCCAGTACTTC.

The chain is built from TRBV5-6 and TRBJ1-1; 7 bases map to TRBD1. The junction had 4 bases not matched to a gene; V was cut back by 1 base and J by 7 bases. Germline CDR1 is SGHDT and CDR2 is YYEEEE. The CDR3 is made up of 13 amino acids. The CDR3 region is CASSLRTGGEAFF. The CDR3 nucleotides read TGTGCCAGCAGCTTGAGGACAGGCGGTGAAGCTTTCTTT.

This chain uses TRBV4-1 with TRBJ2-1; 15 positions match TRBD2. Trimming at V came to 3 bases and at J to 0 bases, leaving 6 bases not matched to a gene. This CDR3 has 19 residues. Germline assignment: CDR1 MGHRA and CDR2 YSYEKL. CDR3 sequence: CASSQGLAGGASSYNEQFF. The CDR3 DNA reads as TGCGCCAGCAGCCAGGGACTAGCGGGGGGCGCAAGCTCCTACAATGAGCAGTTCTTC.

The chain carries TRBV5-4 and TRBJ2-7, with 13 bases matching TRBD2. Looked up from germline, CDR1 is SGHNT and CDR2 is YYREEE (reference sequence). The ends lost 4 bases at V and 3 bases at J; junction bases unmatched: 4. CDR3 length: 15 amino acids. CDR3 nucleotide sequence: TGTGCCAGCAGCGGGGGACTAGCGGGGTTCTACGAGCAGTACTTC. This gives the protein CASSGGLAGFYEQYF.

The chain links TRBV11-2 to TRBJ2-5, with a tentative D call TRBD2 (6 bases). Trimming stripped 2 bases from V and 5 bases from J, with 12 bases between. CDR3 size: 14 residues. Germline lookup yields CDR1 SGHAT and CDR2 FQNNGV. The CDR3 nucleotides read TGTGCCAGCAGCTTATTTGGGGGGTTGGAGACCCAGTACTTC. Translation: CASSLFGGLETQYF.

The chain combines TRBV29-1 with TRBJ1-1; 8 nucleotides line up with TRBD1. Germline-derived CDR1 and CDR2 are SQVTM and ANQGSEA. With V trimmed by 0 bases and J by 6 bases, 3 bases remained unmatched. CDR3 length: 13 residues. The CDR3 reads CSVEEQQGAEAFF. In DNA form, the CDR3 reads TGCAGCGTTGAAGAGCAACAGGGGGCTGAAGCTTTCTTT.

The rearrangement joins TRBV10-1 to TRBJ2-1, with D possibly being TRBD2 (5 bases). The V and J ends lost 2 bases and 12 bases respectively, with 14 bases between them. This CDR3 has 13 amino acids. Germline loops: CDR1 WNHNN, CDR2 SYGVQD (reference sequence). The CDR3 protein is CASSEAPAGRQFF. For the CDR3, the DNA is TGCGCCAGCAGTGAGGCCCCGGCGGGTCGGCAGTTCTTC.

This clone turned up a few times. The V and J genes are TRBV29-1 and TRBJ2-7, with 10 bases identical to TRBD2. CDR3 length: 12 amino acids. CDR1 and CDR2 from the germline V gene are SQVTM and ANQGSEA. V dropped 4 bases and J dropped 3; count of bases not matched to a gene: 0. The CDR3 loop is CSVGTSGYEQYF. CDR3 bases: TGCAGCGTTGGGACTAGCGGCTACGAGCAGTACTTC.

The CDR3 region is CASSSARRGNTEAFF. The CDR3 nucleotides are TGTGCCAGCAGTTCTGCGAGGAGGGGGAACACTGAAGCTTTCTTT. J is TRBJ1-1 and V is TRBV6-5; D perhaps matches TRBD1 (5 bases). CDR3 length: 15 residues. V gave up 4 bases and J gave up 1 base, with 13 bases separating them. Germline CDR1 reads MNHEY; CDR2 reads SVGAGI.

The chain is built from TRBV4-1 and TRBJ2-3; D is possibly TRBD2 (5 bases). Looked up from germline, CDR1 is MGHRA and CDR2 is YSYEKL. The CDR3 has 17 residues. The V and J ends lost 0 bases and 2 bases respectively, with 15 bases between them. CDR3 region: CASSQDGGKIFTDTQYF. CDR3 DNA: TGCGCCAGCAGCCAAGATGGAGGCAAAATCTTCACAGATACGCAGTATTTT.

In its sample, this clone was seen once. The rearrangement joins TRBV6-6 to TRBJ1-2; no clear D gene. The V gene lost 7 bases and the J gene lost 1 base, with 10 bases spanning the gap. The CDR3 extends over 13 amino acids. Germline values: CDR1 MNHNY, CDR2 SVGAGI (reference sequence). The CDR3, as DNA: TGTGCCAGCACCCCACAAGATAACTATGGCTACACCTTC. Its translation is CASTPQDNYGYTF.

The chain recombines TRBV27 with TRBJ2-2, with D tentatively TRBD1 (6 bases). Germline V gene data show CDR1 as MNHEY and CDR2 as SMNVEV (reference sequence). This CDR3 spans 17 amino acids. Between the trimmed V and J ends, which lost 0 bases and 2 bases, there was a span of 13 bases. In nucleotides, the CDR3 is TGTGCCAGCAGTTTATCGTCTTACAGGGCAAACACCGGGGAGCTGTTTTTT. This translates into CASSLSSYRANTGELFF.

This clone showed up just a few times. The chain recombines TRBV19 with TRBJ1-2; 7 bases map to TRBD1. Germline V gene lookup returns CDR1 LNHDA and CDR2 SQIVND (reference sequence). CDR3 length equals 14 residues. The V segment lost 7 bases and the J segment 5 bases; nucleotides outside the gene matches: 10. The CDR3 bases are TGTGCCAGTACCCCCGGAGGGGGCGCTTATGGCTACACCTTC. Translated, it gives CASTPGGGAYGYTF.

The chain combines TRBV5-4 with TRBJ1-1; 8 bases fit TRBD1. In germline, CDR1 is SGHNT, CDR2 YYREEE (reference sequence). CDR3 length: 12 residues. V gave up 4 bases and J gave up 10 bases; unmatched junction bases: 6. CDR3 bases: TGTGCCAGCAGCCCCGGACAGGGAAGAGCTTTCTTT. Its translation is CASSPGQGRAFF.

This clone appeared once. The junction shows a germline mismatch at one end, possibly a read error. The J gene is TRBJ2-5, the V gene TRBV7-7; 7 bases line up with TRBD1. From germline, CDR1 is SSHAT and CDR2 FNYEAQ (reference sequence). The CDR3 is made up of 15 amino acids. The CDR3 region has the DNA TGTGCTAGCAGCTTAGGAAGGGGGCGGCTTGAGACCCAGTACTTC. Protein product: CASSLGRGRLETQYF.

V gene TRBV6-1 combines with J gene TRBJ1-1; TRBD1 agrees at 10 bases. This CDR3 comprises 15 residues. Germline assignment: CDR1 MNHNS and CDR2 SASEGT. Losses at the gene ends were 3 bases for V and 6 bases for J; bases not matched to a gene: 7. The CDR3 bases are TGTGCCAGCAGTGATGAAAATGGACAGGGGGCTGAAGCTTTCTTT. This codes for CASSDENGQGAEAFF.

V gene TRBV15 combines with J gene TRBJ2-5, with 8 nucleotides matching TRBD2. CDR1 and CDR2 from the germline V gene are LNHNV and YYDKDF (reference sequence). The length of the CDR3 is 15 residues. With 5 bases clipped from V and 7 bases from J, the junction kept 12 bases outside the gene matches. The CDR3 region has the DNA TGTGCCACCAGCCCGGGACTAGAAGACTTTGGGACCCAGTACTTC. Amino acids: CATSPGLEDFGTQYF.

The chain combines TRBV28 with TRBJ1-2, with TRBD1 matching 8 bases. Trimming removed 5 bases from V and 2 bases from J; junction bases left unmatched: 10. The CDR3 is 16 amino acids. Germline values: CDR1 MDHEN, CDR2 SYDVKM. As DNA, the CDR3 is TGTGCCAGCAGTCCGTGGCAGGGGGCGTCAAACTATGGCTACACCTTC. This sequence encodes CASSPWQGASNYGYTF.

The V call is TRBV30, the J call TRBJ2-7; TRBD2 might be the D (5 bases). The CDR3 loop spans 13 amino acids. The germline V and J ends were trimmed by 3 bases and 4 bases, with 13 bases remaining between them. Germline V gene sequence: CDR1 GTSNPN, CDR2 SVGIG (reference sequence). CDR3 in DNA: TGTGCCTGGAGCCAGGCTAGCCCTTACGAGCAGTACTTC. It yields the protein CAWSQASPYEQYF.

The V gene is TRBV4-2, the J gene TRBJ1-4, with TRBD1 identical over 7 bases. V shed 4 bases and J 4 bases; nucleotides not matched to a gene: 3. CDR1 is LGHNA and CDR2 is YNFKEQ in the germline V gene. This CDR3 spans 14 amino acids. For the CDR3, the DNA is TGTGCCAGCAGCCGGGACAGCCTTAATGAAAAACTGTTTTTT. Amino acids: CASSRDSLNEKLFF.

The gene calls are TRBV7-9 and TRBJ1-5; 9 bases map to TRBD1. Germline CDR1 SEHNR, CDR2 FQNEAQ (reference sequence). Trimming cost V 4 bases and J 4 bases; bases outside gene matches: 2. The CDR3 is 14 amino acids. The CDR3 DNA reads TGTGCCAGCAGCTCAGGACAGGGGAATCAGCCCCAGCATTTT. Translating gives CASSSGQGNQPQHF.

V gene TRBV19 combines with J gene TRBJ2-4; maybe TRBD1 (5 bases). Between the trimmed V and J ends, which lost 11 bases and 3 bases, there was a span of 5 bases. The CDR3 consists of 10 residues. Germline CDR1 and CDR2: LNHDA and SQIVND (reference sequence). The CDR3 coding sequence is TGTGCCGGACACAAAAACATTCAGTACTTC. It yields the protein CAGHKNIQYF.